Listed here are 28 T cell receptor beta chains from one sample, sequenced in a study of shared clonotypes between healthy human individuals. The repertoire was sequenced with immunoSEQ multiplex PCR; TCRdb's copy has only in-frame clones and lacks some. The repertoire holds under 850,000 clones, with around 77% as singletons. Sequenced input: memory CD4+ T cells sorted from blood. Documented subset: CD45RA-negative fraction. The receptors come from a woman in her 30s in good health.

For this clone: The same CDR3 arises from other DNA sequences in this sample as well. This chain joins TRBV5-8 and TRBJ1-2; weak D call: TRBD1 (6 bases). Trimming stripped 4 bases from V and 1 base from J, with 14 bases between. Germline V gene sequence: CDR1 SGHTS, CDR2 YDEGEE. CDR3 length: 15 residues. The CDR3 nucleotides are TGTGCCAGCAGCCAACCCGGACAGCGTAACTATGGCTACACCTTC. Amino acid sequence: CASSQPGQRNYGYTF.

V gene TRBV11-2 combines with J gene TRBJ2-7; unclear D gene. Germline V lookup: CDR1 SGHAT, CDR2 FQNNGV. The CDR3 is 14 residues long. V lost 3 bases, J lost 1 base, and 10 bases lay in between. This chain's CDR3 is CASSFSESSYEQYF. CDR3 DNA: TGTGCCAGCAGCTTCAGTGAGTCTTCCTACGAGCAGTACTTC.

The chain couples TRBV5-1 to TRBJ2-5; D possibly corresponds to TRBD1 (6 bases). V lost 4 bases and J lost 12, with 13 bases in between. The CDR3 has 11 amino acids. Germline CDR1 is SGHRS and CDR2 is YFSETQ. The CDR3 DNA sequence: TGCGCCAGCAGCACGACAGGTCGAAAGTACTTC. It yields the protein CASSTTGRKYF. Complete variable domain (other parts from reference TRBV5-1 and TRBJ2-5): KAGVTQTPRYLIKTRGQQVTLSCSPISGHRSVSWYQQTPGQGLQFLFEYFSETQRNKGNFPGRFSGRQFSNSRSEMNVSTLELGDSALYLCASSTTGRKYFGPGTRLLVL.

This clone has only a few counts. The chain is built from TRBV6-6 and TRBJ2-1; 8 positions agree with TRBD2. The CDR3 covers 15 residues. With V trimmed by 5 bases and J by 3 bases, 6 bases remained unmatched. Germline V CDR1 and CDR2: MNHNY, SVGAGI (reference sequence). CDR3 sequence: CASSRKTSDYNEQFF. DNA of the CDR3: TGTGCCAGCAGTCGTAAGACTAGCGACTACAATGAGCAGTTCTTC.

V and J are TRBV4-1 and TRBJ2-7; 12 bases fit TRBD2. Germline V CDR1 and CDR2: MGHRA, YSYEKL. The CDR3 has 17 amino acids. The V gene end was trimmed by 0 bases and the J gene end by 1 base; junction bases not matched to a gene: 4. CDR3: CASSQDVTSGSSYEQYF. The CDR3 DNA sequence: TGCGCCAGCAGCCAAGATGTGACTAGCGGGAGTTCCTACGAGCAGTACTTC.

The V gene is TRBV7-2, the J gene TRBJ2-5; D remains unclear. The CDR3 spans 13 residues. Germline V gene data show CDR1 as SGHTA and CDR2 as FQGNSA. V was trimmed by 2 bases and J by 4 bases, leaving 8 bases between them. The CDR3 nucleotides are TGTGCCAGCAGCTTAATTCGGCGAGAGACCCAGTACTTC. It encodes CASSLIRRETQYF.

The chain employs TRBV28 and TRBJ1-2; D is ambiguous. This CDR3 is 12 amino acids long. V was shortened by 4 bases and J by 7 bases, with 10 bases between the two germline ends. Germline CDR1 MDHEN, CDR2 SYDVKM. CDR3 in amino acids: CASSSADGGYTF. DNA of the CDR3: TGTGCCAGCAGTTCAGCTGACGGTGGCTACACCTTC.

The CDR3 nucleotides read TGTGCCAGAGTAGACCAGACCTACGAGCAGTACTTC. Translated, it gives CARVDQTYEQYF. The chain joins TRBV27 to TRBJ2-7; D gene unclear. V was cut by 9 bases and J by 2 bases, with 11 bases left in between. The CDR3 is 12 amino acids. Germline assignment: CDR1 MNHEY and CDR2 SMNVEV (reference sequence).

The count of this clone is one. The identical CDR3 is also encoded by other nucleotide sequences in the sample. CDR3: CASSYDRNQPQHF. The CDR3 DNA reads as TGTGCCAGCAGTTACGACAGAAATCAGCCCCAGCATTTT. V gene TRBV28 combines with J gene TRBJ1-5; a possible D gene is TRBD1 (5 bases). V lost 4 bases, J lost 4 bases, and 8 bases lay in between. The CDR3 has 13 residues. CDR1 and CDR2 from the germline V gene are MDHEN and SYDVKM.

The rearrangement joins TRBV7-8 to TRBJ1-5, with D maybe TRBD1 (5 bases). This CDR3 has 13 residues. CDR1 and CDR2 from the germline V gene are SGHVS and FQNEAQ. The V and J ends lost 5 bases and 5 bases respectively, with 10 bases between them. CDR3 nucleotide sequence: TGTGCCAGCAGCCAGATCAGGGATCAGCCCCAGCATTTT. Its translation: CASSQIRDQPQHF.

This clone was observed a single time. The DNA of the CDR3 is TGTGCCAGCAGTCCTTGGCGGGACTCCTACGAGCAGTACTTC. Encoded protein: CASSPWRDSYEQYF. V usage is TRBV6-5 and J usage is TRBJ2-7; D might be TRBD2 (6 bases). Germline V gives CDR1 MNHEY, CDR2 SVGAGI. There are 14 residues in the CDR3. V shed 5 bases and J shed 0 bases, with 11 bases lying between them.

The chain is built from TRBV6-1 and TRBJ2-3; 10 bases map to TRBD2. Trimming took 0 bases from V and 0 from J; bases not matched to a gene: 12. The CDR3 runs 20 residues. The V gene's germline CDR1 is MNHNS and CDR2 SASEGT. The CDR3 DNA sequence: TGTGCCAGCAGTGAAGCGGTATTGACTAGCGGGTATATCAGCACAGATACGCAGTATTTT. It specifies CASSEAVLTSGYISTDTQYF.

V and J are TRBV7-9 and TRBJ2-2; 11 bases map to TRBD2. The CDR3 extends over 16 amino acids. Germline V gene data show CDR1 as SEHNR and CDR2 as FQNEAQ (reference sequence). Trimming cost V 6 bases and J 4 bases; bases outside gene matches: 7. CDR3 DNA: TGTGCCAGCAGACCCTCTAGCGGGAGGTTCACCGGGGAGCTGTTTTTT. Translating gives CASRPSSGRFTGELFF.

The rearrangement links TRBV7-9 to TRBJ2-5; 7 bases are a match to TRBD1. CDR3 length: 15 amino acids. CDR1 is SEHNR and CDR2 is FQNEAQ in the germline V gene (reference sequence). J lost 2 bases, V lost 5 bases, and 8 bases had no gene match. This chain's CDR3 is CASSTYGTAQETQYF. In DNA, the CDR3 is TGTGCCAGCAGCACCTACGGGACAGCTCAAGAGACCCAGTACTTC.

The chain links TRBV19 to TRBJ2-3, with a weak D call TRBD1 (5 bases). Germline loops: CDR1 LNHDA, CDR2 SQIVND (reference sequence). Trimming took off 7 bases at V and 2 bases at J, with 16 bases between the two ends. This CDR3 region has 15 residues. The CDR3 DNA is TGTGCCAGTACGGTCTGGGGCGGAAACACAGATACGCAGTATTTT. Translated, it gives CASTVWGGNTDTQYF. The whole variable domain, filled in from reference TRBV19 and TRBJ2-3, reads DGGITQSPKYLFRKEGQNVTLSCEQNLNHDAMYWYRQDPGQGLRLIYYSQIVNDFQKGDIAEGYSVSREKKESFPLTVTSAQKNPTAFYLCASTVWGGNTDTQYFGPGTRLTVL.

The gene calls are TRBV11-2 and TRBJ2-1; 8 bases fit TRBD2. Germline CDR1 is SGHAT and CDR2 is FQNNGV. The CDR3 covers 18 residues. The V gene end was trimmed by 5 bases and the J gene end by 0 bases; junction bases not matched to a gene: 12. The CDR3 loop is CASSRPTSGTSSYNEQFF. The CDR3 DNA reads TGTGCCAGCAGCCGTCCCACTAGCGGCACGAGCTCCTACAATGAGCAGTTCTTC. Based on the CDR3 plus reference TRBV11-2 and TRBJ2-1, the full variable domain is EAGVAQSPRYKIIEKRQSVAFWCNPISGHATLYWYQQILGQGPKLLIQFQNNGVVDDSQLPKDRFSAERLKGVDSTLKIQPAKLEDSAVYLCASSRPTSGTSSYNEQFFGPGTRLTVL.

The rearrangement links TRBV27 to TRBJ2-3, with TRBD2 identical over 10 bases. This CDR3 is built from 17 residues. J gave up 3 bases and V 1 base, and 7 bases lay outside the gene matches. The germline gives CDR1 MNHEY, CDR2 SMNVEV (reference sequence). As DNA, the CDR3 is TGTGCCAGCAGTTTATTCAGCGGGAGGGCCGCGACAGATACGCAGTATTTT. Encoded protein: CASSLFSGRAATDTQYF.

Comment on this clone: The sample holds other DNA sequences that translate to the same CDR3. The rearrangement uses TRBV5-5 and TRBJ1-5, with a possible D match to TRBD1 (5 bases). The V end was cut by 4 bases, the J end by 3 bases, with 8 bases between. CDR3 length: 13 amino acids. Germline CDR1 reads SGHKS; CDR2 reads YYEKEE (reference sequence). CDR3 sequence: CASSLDNNQPQHF. The CDR3 coding sequence is TGTGCCAGCAGCCTGGACAACAATCAGCCCCAGCATTTT.

The chain combines TRBV5-1 with TRBJ2-2; 8 positions match TRBD1. Germline CDR1 is SGHRS and CDR2 is YFSETQ. The CDR3 has 15 residues. Losses at the gene ends were 3 bases for V and 7 bases for J; bases not matched to a gene: 8. CDR3 loop: CASSSKTGVVGELFF. In DNA form, the CDR3 reads TGCGCCAGCAGCTCAAAGACAGGGGTAGTCGGGGAGCTGTTTTTT. The variable domain in full, with the rest retrieved from reference TRBV5-1 and TRBJ2-2, is KAGVTQTPRYLIKTRGQQVTLSCSPISGHRSVSWYQQTPGQGLQFLFEYFSETQRNKGNFPGRFSGRQFSNSRSEMNVSTLELGDSALYLCASSSKTGVVGELFFGEGSRLTVL.

V gene TRBV6-1 combines with J gene TRBJ1-3; D perhaps matches TRBD1 (5 bases). Trimming took 1 base from V and 0 from J, leaving 10 bases between them. In germline, CDR1 is MNHNS, CDR2 SASEGT. This CDR3 has 16 amino acids. The CDR3: CASSEDVGLSGNTIYF. The DNA of the CDR3 is TGTGCCAGCAGTGAAGACGTGGGACTCTCTGGAAACACCATATATTTT.

Concerning this clone: This specimen includes other DNA sequences encoding the same CDR3. The V gene is TRBV4-1, the J gene TRBJ2-1, with D uncertain. V was trimmed by 1 base and J by 7 bases, leaving 5 bases between them. The CDR3 has 12 residues. CDR1 MGHRA and CDR2 YSYEKL come from the germline V gene. The CDR3 spells CASSQVRNEQFF. Written as DNA, the CDR3 is TGCGCCAGCAGCCAAGTCAGGAATGAGCAGTTCTTC.

The CDR3 sequence: CASSTRQGAGYYGYTF. DNA of the CDR3: TGTGCCAGCAGCACACGACAGGGGGCGGGTTACTATGGCTACACCTTC. J is TRBJ1-2 and V is TRBV13; 10 nucleotides match TRBD1. There are 16 residues in the CDR3. The trim removed 5 bases at V and 3 bases at J, leaving 9 bases unmatched. Germline V CDR1 and CDR2: PRHDT, FYEKMQ (reference sequence).

This clone was observed many times. This chain links TRBV30 with TRBJ2-6; 7 bases map to TRBD2. The junction had 10 bases not matched to a gene; V was cut back by 0 bases and J by 2 bases. The CDR3 has 18 amino acids. The germline V gene encodes CDR1 GTSNPN and CDR2 SVGIG (reference sequence). The CDR3 DNA reads TGTGCCTGGAGTGTATCCGGGGAGGGGCTAGCTGGGGCCAACGTCCTGACTTTC. Its translation: CAWSVSGEGLAGANVLTF.

The CDR3 spells CASSQVGGNDIQYF. The CDR3, as DNA: TGTGCCAGCAGCCAGGTTGGCGGTAATGACATTCAGTACTTC. The chain combines TRBV9 with TRBJ2-4, with no clear D. Germline values: CDR1 SGDLS, CDR2 YYNGEE. Between the trimmed V and J ends, which lost 4 bases and 8 bases, there was a span of 16 bases. The CDR3 runs 14 residues.

This clone was observed at least ten times. The V call is TRBV7-9, the J call TRBJ1-4; perhaps TRBD1 as D (5 bases). Trimming removed 1 base from V and 0 bases from J, with 15 bases in between. This CDR3 contains 18 residues. Germline-derived CDR1 and CDR2 are SEHNR and FQNEAQ (reference sequence). Here the CDR3 reads CASSLGWQGIPTNEKLFF. The DNA of the CDR3 is TGTGCCAGCAGCTTAGGGTGGCAGGGAATACCAACTAATGAAAAACTGTTTTTT.

The chain recombines TRBV28 with TRBJ1-2, with D possibly TRBD1 on 6 matching bases. CDR1 is MDHEN, CDR2 SYDVKM, per germline. The CDR3 loop spans 18 amino acids. V shed 3 bases and J shed 4 bases, with 24 bases lying between them. The CDR3 DNA reads TGTGCCAGCAGTTTTCTATTAAAAAAGGGGGGCCCAGCCTATGGCTACACCTTC. Translation: CASSFLLKKGGPAYGYTF.

The V call is TRBV28, the J call TRBJ1-6; D not resolved. CDR1 and CDR2 (germline): MDHEN, SYDVKM. Between the trimmed V and J ends, which lost 3 bases and 10 bases, there was a span of 13 bases. The CDR3 contains 14 residues. CDR3 protein: CASSFGDMVSPLHF. The CDR3, as DNA: TGTGCCAGCAGTTTTGGGGATATGGTATCACCCCTCCACTTT.

The V and J genes are TRBV2 and TRBJ2-7; the match to TRBD1 covers 7 bases. The ends lost 3 bases at V and 3 bases at J; junction bases unmatched: 5. The CDR3 is 14 residues long. Germline loops: CDR1 SNHLY, CDR2 FYNNEI. The CDR3 DNA is TGTGCCAGCAGTGACCGGGACAGAGTCTACGAGCAGTACTTC. Translation gives CASSDRDRVYEQYF. Filled out from reference TRBV2 and TRBJ2-7, the complete variable domain reads EPEVTQTPSHQVTQMGQEVILRCVPISNHLYFYWYRQILGQKVEFLVSFYNNEISEKSEIFDDQFSVERPDGSNFTLKIRSTKLEDSAMYFCASSDRDRVYEQYFGPGTRLTVT.